These 25 T cell receptor beta chains originate from one sample sequenced in a study of T cell changes during pregnancy in multiple sclerosis. Measured with immunoSEQ multiplex PCR; TCRdb has only the in-frame clones, and not every one. The sample comprises 40,000 or so clones, 80% to 95% of which are singletons, and 0.35% to 0.45% rests with the top ten. The sequencing here drew on CD4+ T cells from peripheral blood mononuclear cells, taken after pregnancy. The receptors here all came from a female donor in good health, enrolled as a control in a pregnancy study.

The V and J genes are TRBV7-2 and TRBJ2-1; TRBD2 matches at 7 bases. V lost 1 base, J lost 9 bases, and 9 bases stayed unmatched. The CDR3 is made up of 15 amino acids. CDR1 is SGHTA and CDR2 is FQGNSA in the germline V gene. The CDR3 DNA reads TGTGCCAGCAGCTTAGTATGGGGGAGGGAGGGTGAGCAGTTCTTC. This translates into CASSLVWGREGEQFF.

This clone was seen a few times. The gene calls are TRBV7-6 and TRBJ2-7, with TRBD2 identical over 10 bases. The CDR3 has 17 amino acids. Trimming at V came to 1 base and at J to 0 bases, leaving 6 bases not matched to a gene. Looked up from germline, CDR1 is SGHVS and CDR2 is FNYEAQ. In DNA, the CDR3 is TGTGCCAGCAGCTTAGGAGTAGCTAGCGGGAGCTCCTACGAGCAGTACTTC. Its translation is CASSLGVASGSSYEQYF.

V is TRBV19 and J is TRBJ1-5, with D tentatively TRBD1 (5 bases). The CDR3 extends over 17 amino acids. V lost 5 bases, J lost 2 bases, and 19 bases lay in between. The germline V gene has CDR1 LNHDA and CDR2 SQIVND (reference sequence). CDR3 region: CASSVYGGKEGNQPQHF. The CDR3 coding sequence is TGTGCCAGTAGTGTTTACGGGGGGAAGGAGGGCAATCAGCCCCAGCATTTT. Full variable domain (remainder filled in from reference TRBV19 and TRBJ1-5): DGGITQSPKYLFRKEGQNVTLSCEQNLNHDAMYWYRQDPGQGLRLIYYSQIVNDFQKGDIAEGYSVSREKKESFPLTVTSAQKNPTAFYLCASSVYGGKEGNQPQHFGDGTRLSIL.

The chain joins TRBV5-1 to TRBJ2-2, with TRBD2 as a possible D gene (6 bases). The V end was cut by 7 bases, the J end by 0 bases, with 10 bases between. The length of the CDR3 is 14 residues. Germline V lookup: CDR1 SGHRS, CDR2 YFSETQ. The CDR3, as DNA: TGCGCCAGCCGCGGGACCGCGAACACCGGGGAGCTGTTTTTT. Its translation: CASRGTANTGELFF. The whole variable domain, remainder taken from reference TRBV5-1 and TRBJ2-2, is KAGVTQTPRYLIKTRGQQVTLSCSPISGHRSVSWYQQTPGQGLQFLFEYFSETQRNKGNFPGRFSGRQFSNSRSEMNVSTLELGDSALYLCASRGTANTGELFFGEGSRLTVL.

This rearrangement joins TRBV4-3 to TRBJ2-1; 10 nucleotides line up with TRBD2. V lost 3 bases, J lost 8 bases, and 10 bases stayed unmatched. This CDR3 comprises 16 residues. Germline CDR1 reads LGHNA; CDR2 reads YSLEER. The CDR3 loop reads CASSQALAGVRDEQFF. CDR3 nucleotide sequence: TGCGCCAGCAGCCAGGCGCTAGCGGGGGTTCGAGATGAGCAGTTCTTC.

This clone occurred once. The chain carries TRBV4-1 and TRBJ1-2, with a weak D call TRBD1 (5 bases). The CDR3 is made up of 14 amino acids. Germline V gives CDR1 MGHRA, CDR2 YSYEKL. Trimming cost V 1 base and J 4 bases, with 10 bases left between them. This CDR3 is CASSQGGGIYGYTF. The CDR3 DNA sequence: TGCGCCAGCAGCCAAGGGGGGGGGATCTATGGCTACACCTTC.

In nucleotides, the CDR3 is TGTGCCAGCAGCTGGGGGACAGGTATTTCTAGCACAGATACGCAGTATTTT. Encoded protein: CASSWGTGISSTDTQYF. The chain couples TRBV5-6 to TRBJ2-3, with 8 bases lining up with TRBD1. Trimming cost V 3 bases and J 0 bases; bases outside gene matches: 9. This CDR3 is 17 amino acids long. Germline CDR1 and CDR2: SGHDT and YYEEEE.

The CDR3 spells CASSFPVAGAGETQYF. The CDR3 DNA reads TGTGCCAGCAGCTTTCCCGTAGCGGGGGCGGGGGAGACCCAGTACTTC. The J gene is TRBJ2-5, the V gene TRBV7-8, with TRBD2 matching over 9 bases. This CDR3 is 16 amino acids long. The J segment lost 5 bases and the V segment lost 3 bases, leaving 10 bases of the junction unmatched. Germline values: CDR1 SGHVS, CDR2 FQNEAQ. Variable domain in full (rest from reference TRBV7-8 and TRBJ2-5): GAGVSQSPRYKVAKRGQDVALRCDPISGHVSLFWYQQALGQGPEFLTYFQNEAQLDKSGLPSDRFFAERPEGSVSTLKIQRTQQEDSAVYLCASSFPVAGAGETQYFGPGTRLLVL.

The V and J genes are TRBV18 and TRBJ1-1, with D unclear. This CDR3 has 16 amino acids. Trimming cost V 3 bases and J 2 bases, with 16 bases left between them. Looked up from germline, CDR1 is KGHSH and CDR2 is LQKENI. The CDR3 DNA reads TGTGCCAGCTCACCTATAGCACAGACTATAAACACTGAAGCTTTCTTT. It codes for CASSPIAQTINTEAFF.

The chain employs TRBV4-2 and TRBJ2-1; TRBD2 is a possible D gene (6 bases). The germline V gene encodes CDR1 LGHNA and CDR2 YNFKEQ. This CDR3 is 19 amino acids long. V gave up 0 bases and J gave up 8 bases, with 26 bases separating them. CDR3 in DNA: TGTGCCAGCAGCCAAGAACCCCCCCTAGCGAATAACATATTTGATGAGCAGTTCTTC. The encoded protein is CASSQEPPLANNIFDEQFF.

The rearrangement links TRBV20-1 to TRBJ2-5, with D tentatively TRBD2 (5 bases). From germline, CDR1 is DFQATT and CDR2 SNEGSKA (reference sequence). This CDR3 is built from 11 residues. V lost 7 bases and J lost 4, with 10 bases in between. The CDR3 DNA sequence: TGCAGTGTACTAGAGGGAGAGACCCAGTACTTC. Translation gives CSVLEGETQYF.

The chain carries TRBV13 and TRBJ1-4; 8 nucleotides line up with TRBD1. The J segment lost 7 bases and the V segment lost 5 bases, leaving 6 bases of the junction unmatched. Germline V gives CDR1 PRHDT, CDR2 FYEKMQ (reference sequence). CDR3 length: 14 amino acids. In nucleotides, the CDR3 is TGTGCCAGCAGCCGGACAGGGATTACTGAAAAACTGTTTTTT. Its protein is CASSRTGITEKLFF.

This clone was observed once. V gene TRBV19 combines with J gene TRBJ1-2, with unresolved D. CDR3 length: 15 residues. Deletions cut 5 bases from V and 4 bases from J, with 17 bases between. CDR1 is LNHDA and CDR2 is SQIVND in the germline V gene (reference sequence). Here the CDR3 reads CASSYSSFDTYGYTF. The CDR3 nucleotides are TGTGCCAGTAGTTACAGCTCATTCGATACCTATGGCTACACCTTC.

V usage is TRBV19 and J usage is TRBJ1-5, with D uncertain. CDR1 LNHDA and CDR2 SQIVND come from the germline V gene (reference sequence). The CDR3 totals 12 residues. Trimming stripped 8 bases from V and 11 bases from J, with 16 bases between. In DNA, the CDR3 is TGTGCCAGTGGGTATTCGGGTGCGGCCCAGCATTTT. It specifies CASGYSGAAQHF. The full variable domain, in which reference TRBV19 and TRBJ1-5 provide the parts outside the CDR3, is DGGITQSPKYLFRKEGQNVTLSCEQNLNHDAMYWYRQDPGQGLRLIYYSQIVNDFQKGDIAEGYSVSREKKESFPLTVTSAQKNPTAFYLCASGYSGAAQHFGDGTRLSIL.

V is TRBV7-9 and J is TRBJ2-3, with D perhaps matching TRBD2 (5 bases). The CDR3 totals 14 residues. V was shortened by 3 bases and J by 4 bases, with 11 bases between the two germline ends. The germline CDR1 and CDR2 sequences are SEHNR and FQNEAQ (reference sequence). The CDR3 DNA sequence: TGTGCCAGCAGCTTTACCGGAGGTGCAGATACGCAGTATTTT. Its translation is CASSFTGGADTQYF.

J is TRBJ1-2 and V is TRBV28; possible D gene TRBD1, 5 bases. Trimming removed 2 bases from V and 3 bases from J, with 10 bases in between. The CDR3 runs to 14 residues. Per the germline V gene, CDR1 is MDHEN and CDR2 is SYDVKM. DNA of the CDR3: TGTGCCAGCAGTTTACAGGGAGGGGACTATGGCTACACCTTC. Its translation is CASSLQGGDYGYTF.

The V call is TRBV4-3, the J call TRBJ1-4, with D possibly being TRBD1 (5 bases). Trimming cost V 0 bases and J 10 bases, with 15 bases left between them. Germline V gives CDR1 LGHNA, CDR2 YSLEER. CDR3 length equals 15 residues. The CDR3 bases are TGCGCCAGCAGCCAAGAGACAGCAGTACCAGGAAAACTGTTTTTT. Translating it yields CASSQETAVPGKLFF.

The rearrangement joins TRBV5-4 to TRBJ2-3; 10 bases are a match to TRBD2. Per germline, CDR1 SGHNT and CDR2 YYREEE (reference sequence). V shed 2 bases, J shed 0 bases, and the junction held 3 bases outside the gene matches. The CDR3 is 16 residues long. The CDR3 reads CASSLASGSSTDTQYF. CDR3 nucleotide sequence: TGTGCCAGCAGCTTAGCTAGCGGGAGTAGCACAGATACGCAGTATTTT.

This rearrangement joins TRBV19 to TRBJ2-7, with D possibly being TRBD2 (5 bases). Trimming shortened V by 8 bases and J by 6 bases, and 20 bases separated the two germline ends. The CDR3 is made up of 14 amino acids. In germline, CDR1 is LNHDA, CDR2 SQIVND (reference sequence). The CDR3 sequence: CASSSQSGLSEQYF. The CDR3 region has the DNA TGTGCCAGTTCCTCCCAAAGCGGACTGAGCGAGCAGTACTTC.

This chain links TRBV6-6 with TRBJ1-2; TRBD1 matches 7 bases. J was trimmed by 0 bases and V by 4 bases; bases with no gene match: 2. CDR3 length equals 14 residues. Germline V gene data show CDR1 as MNHNY and CDR2 as SVGAGI (reference sequence). DNA for the CDR3: TGTGCCAGCAGTTTAGGACAGGCTAACTATGGCTACACCTTC. This translates into CASSLGQANYGYTF.

This rearrangement joins TRBV6-4 to TRBJ2-7; a weak D match, TRBD2 (5 bases). V shed 6 bases and J shed 2 bases, with 17 bases lying between them. This CDR3 contains 15 residues. CDR1 MRHNA and CDR2 SNTAGT come from the germline V gene. The CDR3 loop is CASREEEDGPYEQYF. The CDR3 region has the DNA TGTGCCAGCAGGGAGGAGGAAGACGGACCCTACGAGCAGTACTTC.

The J gene is TRBJ1-3, the V gene TRBV10-3, with TRBD1 matching over 12 bases. The germline V gene encodes CDR1 ENHRY and CDR2 SYGVKD. The trim removed 3 bases at V and 4 bases at J, leaving 7 bases unmatched. The CDR3 has 17 amino acids. CDR3 sequence (DNA): TGTGCCATCAGTGATCCGGGACAGGGGGCGTCCGGAAACACCATATATTTT. Protein product: CAISDPGQGASGNTIYF.

The rearrangement uses TRBV5-4 and TRBJ2-3; weak D call: TRBD2 (6 bases). The CDR3 covers 16 residues. Germline-derived CDR1 and CDR2 are SGHNT and YYREEE (reference sequence). The V and J ends lost 3 bases and 0 bases respectively, with 14 bases between them. DNA for the CDR3: TGTGCCAGCAGCTGGGGGACTTCCGTTAGCACAGATACGCAGTATTTT. Amino acid sequence: CASSWGTSVSTDTQYF.

With regard to this clone: At one boundary the junction diverges from the germline segment, which might be a read error. This chain connects TRBV20-1 to TRBJ1-2, with a tentative D call TRBD1 (6 bases). CDR3 length: 10 residues. Germline CDR1 DFQATT, CDR2 SNEGSKA (reference sequence). This CDR3 is CSADRSLYPF. CDR3 sequence (DNA): TGCAGTGCCGACAGGTCCCTCTATCCCTTC.

This clone was observed once. The genes are TRBV19 and TRBJ1-1; 7 bases line up with TRBD1. The length of the CDR3 is 14 residues. The V gene end was trimmed by 5 bases and the J gene end by 4 bases; junction bases not matched to a gene: 7. Per the germline V gene, CDR1 is LNHDA and CDR2 is SQIVND (reference sequence). CDR3 in amino acids: CASSPPGGPTEAFF. The CDR3 region has the DNA TGTGCCAGTAGTCCGCCAGGGGGACCCACTGAAGCTTTCTTT.